Presented here are 5 T cell receptor beta chains from one specimen sequenced in a study of Ad26.COV2.S vaccination and SARS-CoV-2 variants (dated by TCRdb to the early 2020s). This sample's treatment or condition label indicates: roughly 20 received Ad26.COV2.S at low or high dose, single or two shots; five or six received placebo; per-sample allocation not given. Repertoires of vaccine and placebo recipients were sequenced from samples collected on day 63 after the first injection. Library creation used the immunoSEQ multiplex PCR assay. This is the immuneACCESS table as TCRdb keeps it, with only in-frame sequences that have V and J called. A part of the clones is gone; compared with another copy, unresolved V genes explain less than half, and the rest is unexplained. Recorded for this sample are 380,000 or so clones; about 83% of them occurred a single time. Together, the top ten hold about 7.4% of the sample.

The sample here was peripheral blood, taken in a trial of Ad26.COV2.S vaccine versus placebo. The receptors originated from a person between 18 and 65 years old who received the Ad26.COV2.S COVID-19 vaccine or a placebo.

This rearrangement joins TRBV3-1 (or the pseudogene TRBV3-2) to TRBJ1-4; 7 nucleotides line up with TRBD1. The ends lost 4 bases at V and 4 bases at J; junction bases unmatched: 6. The CDR3 is 15 residues long. Germline-derived CDR1 and CDR2 are LGHDT and YNNKEL (reference sequence). Written as DNA, the CDR3 is TGTGCCAGCAGCCTCTATGGGACAGATAATGAAAAACTGTTTTTT. This codes for CASSLYGTDNEKLFF.

This chain's CDR3 is CASSEFNYGYTF. In nucleotides, the CDR3 is TGTGCCAGCAGCGAGTTTAACTATGGCTACACCTTC. The chain links TRBV5-6 to TRBJ1-2; D is unclear. Between the trimmed V and J ends, which lost 4 bases and 1 base, there was a span of 5 bases. The CDR3 extends over 12 amino acids. The germline CDR1 and CDR2 sequences are SGHDT and YYEEEE.

CDR3 sequence reads: CASSEPWTGALSTNEKLFF. Written as DNA, the CDR3 is TGTGCCAGCAGCGAACCCTGGACGGGGGCACTCTCAACTAATGAAAAACTGTTTTTT. This chain connects TRBV6-1 to TRBJ1-4, with D possibly TRBD1 on 6 matching bases. The CDR3 is 19 residues long. The germline V gene encodes CDR1 MNHNS and CDR2 SASEGT. Trimming stripped 6 bases from V and 0 bases from J, with 23 bases between.

The chain employs TRBV6-1 and TRBJ1-1, with 9 nucleotides matching TRBD1. Germline CDR1 and CDR2: MNHNS and SASEGT. J lost 9 bases, V lost 3 bases, and 5 bases had no gene match. The CDR3 has 13 amino acids. The CDR3 region has the DNA TGTGCCAGCAGTGAGAACAGGGGGCGAAAAGCTTTCTTT. Protein sequence: CASSENRGRKAFF.

This clone was observed once. The rearrangement uses TRBV9 and TRBJ2-7, with 9 bases aligning to TRBD2. V was clipped by 1 base and J by 4 bases; unmatched bases: 6. Germline assignment: CDR1 SGDLS and CDR2 YYNGEE. The CDR3 consists of 15 residues. Written as DNA, the CDR3 is TGTGCCAGCAGCGTAACGGCGGGGGGGCTATACGAGCAGTACTTC. This sequence encodes CASSVTAGGLYEQYF.